The next 26 T cell receptor beta chains were all read from a single sample in a study of blood T cell repertoires in COVID-19. The data were produced by immunoSEQ multiplex PCR, yet TCRdb's version contains in-frame clones alone and is incomplete. The table shows roughly 280,000 clones, with around 78% occurring only once. The specimen was peripheral blood. The receptors derive from a man aged 60-69 years who had recovered from COVID-19.

The rearrangement joins TRBV19 to TRBJ1-5; 7 nucleotides agree with TRBD1. Germline lookup yields CDR1 LNHDA and CDR2 SQIVND (reference sequence). Trimming cost V 3 bases and J 5 bases; bases outside gene matches: 7. CDR3 size: 15 residues. The CDR3 DNA is TGTGCCAGTAGTATTACATGGACAGGAGATCAGCCCCAGCATTTT. Translation gives CASSITWTGDQPQHF.

The chain employs TRBV11-3 and TRBJ2-7; possible D gene TRBD2, 6 bases. V dropped 8 bases and J dropped 0 bases, with 11 bases sitting between them. Germline V gene data show CDR1 as SGHNT and CDR2 as YENEEA. The CDR3 is made up of 13 amino acids. The CDR3 spells CASSGGNSYEQYF. CDR3 coding DNA: TGTGCCAGCTCCGGCGGGAACTCCTACGAGCAGTACTTC.

The rearrangement joins TRBV9 to TRBJ2-7, with 11 bases aligning to TRBD2. The germline CDR1 and CDR2 sequences are SGDLS and YYNGEE. The CDR3 consists of 15 residues. V was clipped by 0 bases and J by 4 bases; unmatched bases: 3. The CDR3 region is CASSVEASGRYEQYF. As DNA, the CDR3 is TGTGCCAGCAGCGTAGAGGCTAGCGGGAGGTACGAGCAGTACTTC.

V and J are TRBV30 and TRBJ2-7; 8 bases are shared with TRBD2. Looked up from germline, CDR1 is GTSNPN and CDR2 is SVGIG (reference sequence). CDR3 length: 15 residues. V gave up 0 bases and J gave up 6 bases; unmatched junction bases: 10. CDR3 protein: CAWSVLSSGPIEQYF. The CDR3 DNA reads as TGTGCCTGGAGTGTACTGTCTAGCGGGCCCATCGAGCAGTACTTC.

The chain uses TRBV28 and TRBJ1-1, with 7 bases matching TRBD1. The germline gives CDR1 MDHEN, CDR2 SYDVKM. The junction had 3 bases not matched to a gene; V was cut back by 2 bases and J by 0 bases. The CDR3 has 15 amino acids. CDR3 sequence (DNA): TGTGCCAGCAGTTTACTCCAGGGGGTGAACACTGAAGCTTTCTTT. Protein sequence: CASSLLQGVNTEAFF.

This clone has only a few counts. J is TRBJ1-2 and V is TRBV5-1, with 8 bases lining up with TRBD1. The V and J ends lost 1 base and 4 bases, in that order; junction bases with no gene match: 6. CDR1 and CDR2 from the germline V gene are SGHRS and YFSETQ. The CDR3 contains 15 residues. CDR3: CASSLSPGGGYGYTF. In DNA form, the CDR3 reads TGCGCCAGCAGCTTGTCTCCAGGGGGCGGCTATGGCTACACCTTC. The variable domain in full, completed from reference TRBV5-1 and TRBJ1-2, reads KAGVTQTPRYLIKTRGQQVTLSCSPISGHRSVSWYQQTPGQGLQFLFEYFSETQRNKGNFPGRFSGRQFSNSRSEMNVSTLELGDSALYLCASSLSPGGGYGYTFGSGTRLTVV.

This clone has just a few counts. The same CDR3 arises from other DNA sequences in this sample as well. The chain links TRBV5-5 to TRBJ2-7; TRBD2 aligns across 7 bases. Per the germline V gene, CDR1 is SGHKS and CDR2 is YYEKEE (reference sequence). Germline trimming cut 0 bases from V and 3 bases from J; bases unmatched to any gene: 18. The CDR3 totals 19 residues. Here the CDR3 reads CASSLAPLPSGRLIYEQYF. The DNA for the CDR3 is TGTGCCAGCAGCTTGGCCCCGTTGCCTAGCGGCCGTCTGATCTACGAGCAGTACTTC. Full variable domain (missing parts from reference TRBV5-5 and TRBJ2-7): DAGVTQSPTHLIKTRGQQVTLRCSPISGHKSVSWYQQVLGQGPQFIFQYYEKEERGRGNFPDRFSARQFPNYSSELNVNALLLGDSALYLCASSLAPLPSGRLIYEQYFGPGTRLTVT.

The V gene is TRBV7-9, the J gene TRBJ2-7; D not certain. Germline loops: CDR1 SEHNR, CDR2 FQNEAQ (reference sequence). V was trimmed by 5 bases and J by 6 bases, leaving 17 bases between them. The CDR3 has 14 amino acids. The DNA of the CDR3 is TGTGCCAGCAGCCCATCGATAGCAACCGGCGAGCAGTACTTC. This gives the protein CASSPSIATGEQYF.

The V call is TRBV29-1, the J call TRBJ2-7; 7 positions match TRBD2. The CDR3 spans 13 residues. Per the germline V gene, CDR1 is SQVTM and CDR2 is ANQGSEA. The J segment lost 6 bases and the V segment lost 5 bases, leaving 10 bases of the junction unmatched. The CDR3 DNA follows: TGCAGCGTTAGCTTGCGGGAGCATGGCGAGCAGTACTTC. As protein: CSVSLREHGEQYF.

V and J are TRBV9 and TRBJ1-2; no clear D gene. CDR1 is SGDLS and CDR2 is YYNGEE in the germline V gene. The CDR3 consists of 13 residues. Trimming removed 0 bases at V and 8 bases at J, with 11 bases between. The CDR3 loop is CASSVESGRGYTF. The DNA of the CDR3 is TGTGCCAGCAGCGTAGAGTCAGGCCGGGGCTACACCTTC.

V usage is TRBV13 and J usage is TRBJ2-3; tentative D call: TRBD1 (6 bases). Deletions cut 4 bases from V and 2 bases from J, with 10 bases between. Germline-derived CDR1 and CDR2 are PRHDT and FYEKMQ (reference sequence). The CDR3 length is 14 residues. The CDR3 is CASSSRTDTDTQYF. The CDR3 DNA sequence: TGTGCCAGCAGCTCTAGGACAGACACAGATACGCAGTATTTT.

V usage is TRBV4-2 and J usage is TRBJ1-3; 7 positions match TRBD1. V gave up 5 bases and J gave up 1 base; unmatched junction bases: 8. Germline assignment: CDR1 LGHNA and CDR2 YNFKEQ. The CDR3 has 16 amino acids. The CDR3 here is CASSIPGTDSGNTIYF. Here the CDR3 DNA reads TGTGCCAGCAGCATACCCGGGACAGATTCTGGAAACACCATATATTTT.

In this sample, this clone turned up once. The J gene is TRBJ1-5, the V gene TRBV30; possibly TRBD1 for D (5 bases). The CDR3 contains 14 residues. V dropped 4 bases and J dropped 4 bases, with 14 bases sitting between them. The V gene's germline CDR1 is GTSNPN and CDR2 SVGIG (reference sequence). Written as DNA, the CDR3 is TGTGCCTGGAATACCGGGACTTTTAATCAGCCCCAGCATTTT. Amino acid sequence: CAWNTGTFNQPQHF.

The J gene is TRBJ2-2, the V gene TRBV7-2; 14 bases are shared with TRBD2. This CDR3 spans 18 amino acids. J was trimmed by 6 bases and V by 2 bases; bases with no gene match: 8. The germline gives CDR1 SGHTA, CDR2 FQGNSA. CDR3 residues: CASSLRLAGGGASGELFF. The DNA of the CDR3 is TGTGCCAGCAGCTTACGACTAGCGGGAGGGGGAGCCTCCGGGGAGCTGTTTTTT.

The chain employs TRBV29-1 and TRBJ2-5; 8 bases agree with TRBD1. Germline V CDR1 and CDR2: SQVTM, ANQGSEA. This CDR3 has 12 amino acids. Germline trimming cut 6 bases from V and 6 bases from J; bases unmatched to any gene: 6. The CDR3 loop reads CSVVRQGKTQYF. In nucleotides, the CDR3 is TGCAGCGTGGTACGACAGGGGAAGACCCAGTACTTC.

V is TRBV6-5 and J is TRBJ2-7; tentative D call: TRBD2 (5 bases). The V and J ends lost 6 bases and 0 bases respectively, with 9 bases between them. The CDR3 has 13 amino acids. CDR1 and CDR2 from the germline V gene are MNHEY and SVGAGI. The CDR3 bases are TGTGCCAGCAGGGGTAGCGCCTCCTACGAGCAGTACTTC. This encodes CASRGSASYEQYF.

The chain employs TRBV5-1 and TRBJ2-7, with 7 nucleotides matching TRBD2. V shed 0 bases, J shed 5 bases, and the junction held 8 bases outside the gene matches. CDR3 length: 15 amino acids. Germline V CDR1 and CDR2: SGHRS, YFSETQ. DNA of the CDR3: TGCGCCAGCAGCTTGGCCTGGGGGGGTCGGGACGAGCAGTACTTC. Translating gives CASSLAWGGRDEQYF.

The V and J genes are TRBV4-1 and TRBJ1-6, with D possibly matching TRBD1 (5 bases). The V end lost 4 bases, the J end lost 4 bases, and 11 bases lay between the germline ends. The CDR3 consists of 15 residues. Germline assignment: CDR1 MGHRA and CDR2 YSYEKL. In nucleotides, the CDR3 is TGCGCCAGCAGCCCTGGACAAGCATATAATTCACCCCTCCACTTT. Translated, it gives CASSPGQAYNSPLHF.

This CDR3 reads CSGAPGGSSYEQYF. DNA for the CDR3: TGCAGCGGGGCCCCTGGGGGGAGCTCCTACGAGCAGTACTTC. The V and J genes are TRBV29-1 and TRBJ2-7; a possible D gene is TRBD2 (6 bases). Trimming took off 7 bases at V and 0 bases at J, with 16 bases between the two ends. The CDR3 loop spans 14 amino acids. Germline V CDR1 and CDR2: SQVTM, ANQGSEA.

This clone showed up just once. The V gene is TRBV18, the J gene TRBJ2-3; D may be TRBD2 (6 bases). Looked up from germline, CDR1 is KGHSH and CDR2 is LQKENI. V lost 3 bases and J 3 bases, leaving 13 bases between the germline ends. The CDR3 length is 15 residues. The DNA for the CDR3 is TGTGCCAGCTCACCGGGTGGAGGGGCGACAGATACGCAGTATTTT. Translating it yields CASSPGGGATDTQYF.

The V call is TRBV6-5, the J call TRBJ1-2, with TRBD1 matching over 8 bases. The V segment lost 6 bases and the J segment 2 bases; nucleotides outside the gene matches: 5. CDR1 MNHEY and CDR2 SVGAGI come from the germline V gene. The CDR3 consists of 14 residues. CDR3 residues: CASRPGQANYGYTF. The CDR3 bases are TGTGCCAGCAGGCCGGGACAGGCGAACTATGGCTACACCTTC.

This clone has a single count. The rearrangement uses TRBV11-2 and TRBJ2-3; 8 positions match TRBD2. The trim removed 7 bases at V and 2 bases at J, leaving 11 bases unmatched. Germline V gene data show CDR1 as SGHAT and CDR2 as FQNNGV. The CDR3 spans 16 residues. The CDR3 sequence is CASKTSSGGVTDTQYF. The CDR3 coding sequence is TGTGCCAGCAAAACCTCATCGGGGGGGGTCACAGATACGCAGTATTTT.

V is TRBV3-1 (or the pseudogene TRBV3-2) and J is TRBJ1-6; no definite D call. CDR1 and CDR2 from the germline V gene are LGHDT and YNNKEL (reference sequence). The V end was cut by 0 bases, the J end by 13 bases, with 13 bases between. The CDR3 loop spans 14 amino acids. CDR3 region: CASSQETRLAPLHF. Here the CDR3 DNA reads TGTGCCAGCAGCCAAGAAACTAGACTCGCTCCCCTCCACTTT.

J is TRBJ2-3 and V is TRBV30, with D uncertain. Looked up from germline, CDR1 is GTSNPN and CDR2 is SVGIG (reference sequence). The CDR3 loop spans 12 amino acids. The V end was cut by 0 bases, the J end by 6 bases, with 7 bases between. Written as DNA, the CDR3 is TGTGCCTGGAGTGTACTTGAGGATACGCAGTATTTT. It is translated as CAWSVLEDTQYF.

The table lists this clone with a few counts. The chain carries TRBV5-1 and TRBJ2-2; TRBD2 matches at 8 bases. Germline trimming cut 0 bases from V and 9 bases from J; bases unmatched to any gene: 7. The V gene's germline CDR1 is SGHRS and CDR2 YFSETQ. This CDR3 is built from 15 residues. The CDR3 nucleotides read TGCGCCAGCAGCTTGGTGTCTAGCGGGCACCGGGAGCTGTTTTTT. Translation: CASSLVSSGHRELFF.

This chain links TRBV6-6 with TRBJ2-6; TRBD1 agrees at 10 bases. The CDR3 spans 19 residues. J lost 1 base, V lost 5 bases, and 11 bases had no gene match. Germline V gene data show CDR1 as MNHNY and CDR2 as SVGAGI (reference sequence). Here the CDR3 reads CASSPRGDRGISGANVLTF. CDR3 DNA: TGTGCCAGCAGTCCCCGGGGGGACAGGGGAATTTCTGGGGCCAACGTCCTGACTTTC.